Given below is one T cell receptor beta chain in context. This entry belongs to a study of blood T cell repertoires in COVID-19. Study at large: Donors in the United States, Italy and Spain gave samples during acute or convalescent COVID-19.

The CDR3 totals 15 residues. Per the germline V gene, CDR1 is SNHLY and CDR2 is FYNNEI. J was trimmed by 5 bases and V by 6 bases; bases with no gene match: 12. Original analysis: Scientists estimated how many nucleated cells there were by amplifying reference gene primers. Sequencing used immunoSEQ multiplex PCR; TCRdb keeps in-frame clones, though not all of them. V, J and clone size were drawn from that table, and D and trimming were deduced from the DNA. The table includes around 250,000 clones, 86% detected once. Sequencing used peripheral blood. The rearrangement uses TRBV2 and TRBJ2-7, with TRBD2 matching over 8 bases. The receptor was derived from a woman aged 80 or older with COVID-19, enrolled during active disease. CDR3 residues: CASSRGSAGGNEQYF. The CDR3 DNA reads TGTGCCAGCAGCCGGGGGTCGGCGGGGGGAAACGAGCAGTACTTC.